This record looks at one TCR beta chain sequence and its context. The sample is drawn from a study of blood T cell repertoires in COVID-19. For the study at large: Samples came from the United States, Italy and Spain, spanning acute and convalescent COVID-19.

Individuals aged about 18 to 90 years were recruited from 24 US areas. The CDR3 covers 14 residues. Trimming removed 6 bases from V and 0 bases from J, with 8 bases in between. Germline-derived CDR1 and CDR2 are LGHNT and FRNRAP. Measured with immunoSEQ multiplex PCR; TCRdb has only the in-frame clones, and not every one. The table records approximately 400,000 clones, just over 90% of them present only once. Sequenced sample: PBMCs or T cells enriched from blood (not recorded which). The chain is built from TRBV12-5 and TRBJ1-4, with D uncertain. The source is a woman in her forties who had been exposed to COVID-19. The CDR3 loop reads CASGSIATNEKLFF. The DNA for the CDR3 is TGTGCTAGTGGGTCTATCGCAACTAATGAAAAACTGTTTTTT.